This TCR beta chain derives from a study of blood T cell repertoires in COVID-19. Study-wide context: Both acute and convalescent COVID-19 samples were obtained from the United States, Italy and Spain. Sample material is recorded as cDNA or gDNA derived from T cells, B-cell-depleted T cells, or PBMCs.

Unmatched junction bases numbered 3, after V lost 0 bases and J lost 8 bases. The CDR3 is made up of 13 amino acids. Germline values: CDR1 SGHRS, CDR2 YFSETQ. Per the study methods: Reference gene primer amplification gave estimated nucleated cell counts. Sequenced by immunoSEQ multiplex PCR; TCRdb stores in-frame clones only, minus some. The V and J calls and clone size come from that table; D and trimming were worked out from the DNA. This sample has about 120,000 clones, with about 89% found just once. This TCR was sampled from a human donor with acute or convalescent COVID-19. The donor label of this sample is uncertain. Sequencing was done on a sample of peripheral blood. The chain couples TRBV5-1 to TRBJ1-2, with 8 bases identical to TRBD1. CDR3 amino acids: CASSLEAGGGYTF. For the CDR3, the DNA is TGCGCCAGCAGCTTGGAGGCAGGGGGCGGCTACACCTTC.